This TCR beta chain was observed in a study of CD8 T cells in Susac syndrome. Sequencing of TCR beta was carried out in blood CD8+ and CD4+ T cells. TEMRA cells were FACS-enriched and CD8+ and CD4+ T cells negatively isolated. Trimming removed 0 bases from V and 5 bases from J, with 8 bases in between. CDR1 and CDR2 from the germline V gene are SGHRS and YFSETQ. The CDR3 consists of 13 residues. The RNA, about 0.5 to 1 ug, was put through reverse transcription using random hexamers. An immunoSEQ multiplex PCR generated amplified TCR beta CDR3 products spanning 54 Vbeta and 13 Jbeta. MiXCR was run by TCRdb on the immunoSEQ multiplex PCR reads, yielding one entry per CDR3 protein. The repertoire has some 190,000 distinct CDR3 sequences, about 95% of them found once; the top ten carry 0.085% to 0.11%. Whole-study results and caveats: The number of individuals included in the study's TCR sequencing and HLA analysis was acknowledged as relatively small.

A word on this clonotype: Its specificity is not known.

Sequencing was performed on CD4+ T cells from PBMCs. This rearrangement joins TRBV5-1 to TRBJ2-5; D gene uncertain. The receptor was derived from a human donor in good health. CDR3 loop: CASSLAYSETQYF. In DNA form, the CDR3 reads TGCGCCAGCAGCTTGGCCTATTCGGAGACCCAGTACTTC.